The 15 T cell receptor beta chains below were found in one sample sequenced in a study of control samples from healthy donors and cancer patients. Libraries were prepared by immunoSEQ multiplex PCR; TCRdb keeps only in-frame clonotypes and omits some of them. Among about 110,000 clones listed, less than 95% were seen once. Sequencing was carried out using blood. All receptors derive from a human donor in good health. The donor label of this sample is uncertain.

J is TRBJ1-2 and V is TRBV5-1; 8 nucleotides agree with TRBD1. V was clipped by 6 bases and J by 4 bases; unmatched bases: 14. Germline CDR1 is SGHRS and CDR2 is YFSETQ. This CDR3 spans 16 amino acids. The CDR3, as DNA: TGCGCCAGCAACCCTGGGGGACAGGAGGGTATCTATGGCTACACCTTC. Its protein is CASNPGGQEGIYGYTF.

The rearrangement uses TRBV7-3 and TRBJ1-5; D gene ambiguous. The CDR3 extends over 17 amino acids. Trimming shortened V by 1 base and J by 4 bases, and 17 bases separated the two germline ends. Germline V gene lookup returns CDR1 SGHTA and CDR2 FQGTGA. The CDR3 nucleotides are TGTGCCAGCAGCTTAAATACAGTCAGTCCCAATAATCAGCCCCAGCATTTT. This translates into CASSLNTVSPNNQPQHF.

The V and J genes are TRBV3-1 (or the pseudogene TRBV3-2) and TRBJ2-2; weak D call: TRBD1 (6 bases). Germline CDR1 and CDR2: LGHDT and YNNKEL (reference sequence). V was pared by 0 bases and J by 4 bases, with 9 bases between. The CDR3 extends over 15 amino acids. The CDR3 loop is CASSQEGAGTGELFF. In DNA, the CDR3 is TGTGCCAGCAGCCAAGAGGGGGCTGGCACCGGGGAGCTGTTTTTT.

This clone has more than one count but fewer than ten. The chain combines TRBV5-8 with TRBJ1-5, with D perhaps TRBD1 (5 bases). Trimming pared 4 bases from V and 5 bases from J, leaving 7 bases between. CDR1 and CDR2 from the germline V gene are SGHTS and YDEGEE. The CDR3 covers 12 residues. The CDR3 loop is CASSRQYQPQHF. CDR3 coding DNA: TGTGCCAGCAGCCGACAGTATCAGCCCCAGCATTTT.

The chain links TRBV10-1 to TRBJ1-5; unclear D gene. The germline V gene has CDR1 WNHNN and CDR2 SYGVQD (reference sequence). Trimming took off 4 bases at V and 5 bases at J, with 9 bases between the two ends. The CDR3 loop spans 13 amino acids. The CDR3, as DNA: TGCGCCAGCAGTGTAGGGCGTGATCAGCCCCAGCATTTT. Translated, it gives CASSVGRDQPQHF.

V gene TRBV6-1 combines with J gene TRBJ1-1; the D is unclear. Germline CDR1 is MNHNS and CDR2 is SASEGT. V lost 1 base, J lost 1 base, and 7 bases lay in between. The CDR3 consists of 14 residues. The CDR3 DNA is TGTGCCAGCAGTGAAGTCGGGCAGAACACTGAAGCTTTCTTT. Amino acids: CASSEVGQNTEAFF.

The DNA of the CDR3 is TGTGCCAGCAGTGAAGCTCTCGAACAGGTCTGGGATGAAAAACTGTTTTTT. It translates to CASSEALEQVWDEKLFF. This sequence joins TRBV2 and TRBJ1-4, with a possible D match to TRBD1 (5 bases). This CDR3 is 17 amino acids long. Per the germline V gene, CDR1 is SNHLY and CDR2 is FYNNEI. The ends were cut back, 0 bases at V and 6 bases at J, with 17 bases in the middle.

V is TRBV28 and J is TRBJ1-4; D perhaps matches TRBD1 (5 bases). Germline values: CDR1 MDHEN, CDR2 SYDVKM. The V gene lost 5 bases and the J gene lost 0 bases, with 13 bases spanning the gap. This CDR3 comprises 16 residues. CDR3 sequence: CASSPPRQTTNEKLFF. CDR3 bases: TGTGCCAGCAGTCCACCACGACAGACAACTAATGAAAAACTGTTTTTT.

This chain uses TRBV24-1 with TRBJ1-2; D gene unclear. Germline values: CDR1 KGHDR, CDR2 SFDVKD. The V and J ends lost 12 bases and 3 bases respectively, with 13 bases between them. There are 12 residues in the CDR3. The CDR3 DNA sequence: TGTGCCGCCGCAGACCCGTACTATGGCTACACCTTC. Protein sequence: CAAADPYYGYTF.

The gene calls are TRBV23-1 and TRBJ1-2; 7 positions match TRBD1. TRBV23-1 is an open reading frame, and its role is uncertain. J lost 7 bases, V lost 4 bases, and 6 bases had no gene match. The CDR3 consists of 13 residues. The CDR3 sequence: CASSRDSDSGYTF. The DNA of the CDR3 is TGCGCCAGCAGTCGGGACAGCGATTCTGGCTACACCTTC.

The chain couples TRBV24-1 to TRBJ2-1; D tentatively fits TRBD1 or TRBD2 (5 bases each). The V end was cut by 1 base, the J end by 1 base, with 22 bases between. Germline lookup yields CDR1 KGHDR and CDR2 SFDVKD. This CDR3 contains 20 residues. The CDR3 protein is CATSDFSVNHGGASYNEQFF. In DNA form, the CDR3 reads TGTGCCACCAGTGATTTTAGTGTTAATCATGGGGGAGCTTCCTACAATGAGCAGTTCTTC.

J is TRBJ2-3 and V is TRBV24-1; D gene uncertain. CDR1 is KGHDR and CDR2 is SFDVKD in the germline V gene. V dropped 2 bases and J dropped 2 bases, with 7 bases sitting between them. This CDR3 has 14 residues. The CDR3 nucleotides are TGTGCCACCAGTGATTCAACAGCCACAGATACGCAGTATTTT. It translates to CATSDSTATDTQYF.

The chain couples TRBV6-6 to TRBJ1-2, with D tentatively TRBD1 (6 bases). V dropped 6 bases and J dropped 4 bases, with 15 bases sitting between them. The CDR3 sequence is 14 residues long. Germline CDR1 reads MNHNY; CDR2 reads SVGAGI (reference sequence). The DNA of the CDR3 is TGTGCCAGCAGACCCCGGACAGAAGGCTATGGCTACACCTTC. It translates to CASRPRTEGYGYTF.

The V gene is TRBV5-1, the J gene TRBJ1-1; the match to TRBD1 covers 12 bases. Germline V gene sequence: CDR1 SGHRS, CDR2 YFSETQ. This CDR3 region has 16 residues. Germline trimming cut 4 bases from V and 5 bases from J; bases unmatched to any gene: 9. The CDR3 sequence: CASSIKPGQGATEAFF. The CDR3 coding sequence is TGCGCCAGCAGCATAAAACCGGGACAGGGGGCTACTGAAGCTTTCTTT.

V and J are TRBV9 and TRBJ2-1; 9 bases fit TRBD2. The CDR3 spans 14 residues. Germline assignment: CDR1 SGDLS and CDR2 YYNGEE. V was pared by 0 bases and J by 10 bases, with 5 bases of the junction left unmatched. The CDR3: CASSVGAGGREQFF. DNA for the CDR3: TGTGCCAGCAGCGTAGGAGCGGGGGGTCGGGAGCAGTTCTTC.